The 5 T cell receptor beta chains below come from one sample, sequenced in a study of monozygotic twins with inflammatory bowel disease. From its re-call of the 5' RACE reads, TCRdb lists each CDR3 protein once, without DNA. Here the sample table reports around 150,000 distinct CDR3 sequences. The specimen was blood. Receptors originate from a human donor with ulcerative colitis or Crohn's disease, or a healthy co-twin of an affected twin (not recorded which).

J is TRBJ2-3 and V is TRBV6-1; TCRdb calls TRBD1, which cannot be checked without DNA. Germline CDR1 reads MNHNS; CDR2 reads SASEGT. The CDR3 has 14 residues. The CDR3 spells CASSEGDITDTQYF.

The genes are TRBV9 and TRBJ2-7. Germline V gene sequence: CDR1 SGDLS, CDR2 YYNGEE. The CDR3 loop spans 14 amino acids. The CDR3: CASSVGAVSYEQYF. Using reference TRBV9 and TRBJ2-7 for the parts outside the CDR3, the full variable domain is DSGVTQTPKHLITATGQRVTLRCSPRSGDLSVYWYQQSLDQGLQFLIQYYNGEERAKGNILERFSAQQFPDLHSELNLSSLELGDSALYFCASSVGAVSYEQYFGPGTRLTVT.

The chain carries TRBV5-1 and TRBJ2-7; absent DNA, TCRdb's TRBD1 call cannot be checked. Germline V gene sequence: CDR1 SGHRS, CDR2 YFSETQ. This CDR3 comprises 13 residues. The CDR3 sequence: CASSFSGGLDQYF.

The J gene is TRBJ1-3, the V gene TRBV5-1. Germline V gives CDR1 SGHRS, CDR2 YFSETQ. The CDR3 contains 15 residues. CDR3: CASSLDPDSGNTIYF.

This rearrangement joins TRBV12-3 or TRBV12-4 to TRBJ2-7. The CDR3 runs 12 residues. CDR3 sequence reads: CHRTGASYEQYF.